A single TCR beta chain is shown here with its context. Clones were read by immunoSEQ multiplex PCR, and TCRdb kept only the in-frame ones, dropping some. The sample holds tens of thousands of clones; around 90% are singletons and the top ten take just under 2%. Germline V gene sequence: CDR1 LNHDA, CDR2 SQIVND (reference sequence). This CDR3 is 14 amino acids long. Trimming stripped 5 bases from V and 5 bases from J, with 15 bases between. This sample was included in a study of T cell changes during pregnancy in multiple sclerosis. The rearrangement joins TRBV19 to TRBJ2-5, with TRBD1 as a possible D gene (5 bases). The TCR sequence derives from a female donor with multiple sclerosis, enrolled in a pregnancy study. The specimen was peripheral blood, collected in the second trimester of pregnancy. CDR3 sequence: CASSPQALGETQYF. The DNA of the CDR3 is TGTGCCAGTAGTCCACAGGCACTCGGGGAGACCCAGTACTTC. The complete variable domain, with remaining parts taken from reference TRBV19 and TRBJ2-5, reads DGGITQSPKYLFRKEGQNVTLSCEQNLNHDAMYWYRQDPGQGLRLIYYSQIVNDFQKGDIAEGYSVSREKKESFPLTVTSAQKNPTAFYLCASSPQALGETQYFGPGTRLLVL.